This T cell receptor (beta chain) came from a study of human T cells and chemical hapten exposure. About the research overall: Patients had diphenylcyclopropenone applied to the scalp weekly throughout the approximately 23-week study.

One entry per CDR3 protein results from TCRdb running MiXCR on the RACE reads. This table holds 340,000 or so distinct CDR3 sequences, roughly 6.9% found once. Time point specified: patch test 1, 2 weeks after DPC sensitization. Treatment meaning: therapeutic diphenylcyclopropenone sensitization with weekly scalp DPC. General study points: After DPC sensitization, TCRs above 1 in 1000 frequency showed no change.

The sample holds many counts of this clonotype. What it binds is not known. Material: whole blood, obtained in connection with sensitization to the hapten diphenylcyclopropenone (DPC). This TCR was sampled from a woman aged 18-35 years with alopecia areata. Some clones in this sample may be carry-over from other donors' samples.

CDR3 sequence: CASNPAPQGATDTQYF. CDR3 sequence (DNA): TGCGCCAGCAACCCAGCCCCACAGGGGGCAACGGATACGCAGTATTTT. V gene TRBV5-1 combines with J gene TRBJ2-3; 9 bases match TRBD1. Per the germline V gene, CDR1 is SGHRS and CDR2 is YFSETQ. V dropped 6 bases and J dropped 6; count of bases not matched to a gene: 14. CDR3 length: 16 residues.